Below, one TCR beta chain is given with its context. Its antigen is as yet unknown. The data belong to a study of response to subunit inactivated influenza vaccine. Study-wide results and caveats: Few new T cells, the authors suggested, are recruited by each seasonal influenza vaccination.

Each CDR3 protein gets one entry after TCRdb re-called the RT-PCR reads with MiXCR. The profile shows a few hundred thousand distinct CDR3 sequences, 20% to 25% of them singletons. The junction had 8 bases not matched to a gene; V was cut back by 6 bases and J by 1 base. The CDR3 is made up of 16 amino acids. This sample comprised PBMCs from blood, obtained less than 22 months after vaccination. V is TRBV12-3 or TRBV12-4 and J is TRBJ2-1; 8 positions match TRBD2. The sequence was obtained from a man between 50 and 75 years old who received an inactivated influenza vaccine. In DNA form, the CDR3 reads TGTGCCAGCAGAGGGGTGGCGGGGGGTTCCTACAATGAGCAGTTCTTC. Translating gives CASRGVAGGSYNEQFF.